The T cell receptor (beta chain) under discussion was sequenced for a study of cytomegalovirus exposure and HLA in healthy donors. Whole-study findings and limits: Data from an earlier analysis indicated that most TCR beta V segments were productive either about 87% or about 30% of the time. Investigators reported fewer than 200 TCR beta chains as tied to cytomegalovirus.

The PCR used 60 Vbeta and 13 Jbeta primers. TCRdb's table, derived via immunoSEQ multiplex PCR, lists solely in-frame clones and lacks some. Of about 140,000 clones in the sample, about 74% are singletons; the top ten hold about 1.8%. As regards this clone: The target antigen is unknown.

V gave up 4 bases and J gave up 5 bases; unmatched junction bases: 10. This CDR3 has 16 residues. Germline V gene data show CDR1 as SGHRS and CDR2 as YFSETQ. What was sequenced was PBMCs. The chain couples TRBV5-1 to TRBJ2-2; 8 nucleotides align to TRBD2. This TCR was sampled from a woman in her thirties or forties in good health and CMV-seronegative. CDR3 nucleotide sequence: TGCGCCAGCAGCCTCCCCCGGGGGGGGAGGACCGGGGAGCTGTTTTTT. This sequence encodes CASSLPRGGRTGELFF.